The next 3 T cell receptor beta chains were all read from a single sample in a study of T cell responses to AZD1222 COVID-19 vaccine. Sequencing was performed with immunoSEQ multiplex PCR; in TCRdb, only in-frame clones are kept and a portion is missing. This table holds under 150,000 clones, about 90% found once. The source was peripheral blood, collected 28 days after the second AZD1222 dose. These receptors were collected from an adult who received the AZD1222 COVID-19 vaccine.

The chain combines TRBV27 with TRBJ2-3; D not certain. Deletions cut 4 bases from V and 0 bases from J, with 11 bases between. CDR1 MNHEY and CDR2 SMNVEV come from the germline V gene (reference sequence). The CDR3 loop spans 15 amino acids. The CDR3 is CASSSSESSTDTQYF. As DNA, the CDR3 is TGTGCCAGCAGTTCGAGCGAATCTAGCACAGATACGCAGTATTTT.

J is TRBJ1-1 and V is TRBV7-3; D is possibly TRBD1 (6 bases). Trimming cost V 5 bases and J 0 bases, with 13 bases left between them. The CDR3 contains 15 residues. The germline CDR1 and CDR2 sequences are SGHTA and FQGTGA. The CDR3 sequence: CASSPAGGMNTEAFF. The CDR3 coding sequence is TGTGCCAGCAGCCCGGCGGGGGGCATGAACACTGAAGCTTTCTTT.

The chain joins TRBV19 to TRBJ2-1; D remains unclear. The V end was cut by 10 bases, the J end by 2 bases, with 12 bases between. Germline V gene sequence: CDR1 LNHDA, CDR2 SQIVND (reference sequence). This CDR3 has 13 amino acids. CDR3 sequence (DNA): TGTGCCACCGAGAAGGGAACCTACAATGAGCAGTTCTTC. Its translation: CATEKGTYNEQFF.